The clone carrying this TCR beta chain has a handful of counts. These data are taken from a study of blood T cell repertoires in COVID-19. The table came from immunoSEQ multiplex PCR; TCRdb's copy has only in-frame clones and leaves some out. Here the sample spans approximately 84,000 clones, around four fifths being singletons. Germline CDR1 is SEHNR and CDR2 is FQNEAQ (reference sequence). V shed 7 bases, J shed 3 bases, and the junction held 11 bases outside the gene matches. This CDR3 has 15 amino acids. The sample taken for sequencing was peripheral blood. The TCR sequence derives from a human donor in a cohort sampled during active COVID-19. The V call is TRBV7-9, the J call TRBJ1-2; 7 bases are shared with TRBD1. The CDR3 region is CASIFPTGKDYGYTF. The CDR3 DNA reads as TGTGCCAGCATTTTTCCGACAGGGAAGGACTATGGCTACACCTTC.